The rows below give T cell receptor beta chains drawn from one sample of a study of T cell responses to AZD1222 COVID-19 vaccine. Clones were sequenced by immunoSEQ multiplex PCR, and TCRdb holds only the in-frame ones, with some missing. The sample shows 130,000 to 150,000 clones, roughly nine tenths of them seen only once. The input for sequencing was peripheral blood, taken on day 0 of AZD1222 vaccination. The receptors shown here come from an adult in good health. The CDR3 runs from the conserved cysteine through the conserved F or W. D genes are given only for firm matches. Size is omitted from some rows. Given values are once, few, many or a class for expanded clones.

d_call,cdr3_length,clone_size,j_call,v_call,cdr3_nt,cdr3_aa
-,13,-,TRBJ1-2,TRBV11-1,TGTGCCAGCAGCTTAAGTCAGGGGAATGGCTACACCTTC,CASSLSQGNGYTF
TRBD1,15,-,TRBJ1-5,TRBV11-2,TGTGCCAGCAGCTTAGATACAGGGGGCAATCAGCCCCAGCATTTT,CASSLDTGGNQPQHF
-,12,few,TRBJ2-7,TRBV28,TGTGCCAGCAGTTCGGGGGACGAGTTGCGGTACTTC,CASSSGDELRYF
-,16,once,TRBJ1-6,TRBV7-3,TGTGCCAGCAGCTTAAGGCCTGGCTCCGTGGATTCACCCCTCCACTTT,CASSLRPGSVDSPLHF
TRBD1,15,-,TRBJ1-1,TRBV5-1,TGCGCCAGCAGCCCAGGACAGGCAAGTTCCACTGAAGCTTTCTTT,CASSPGQASSTEAFF
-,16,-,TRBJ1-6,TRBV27,TGTGCCAGCAGTCCCTCCCCGTCAGGTCGTAATTCACCCCTCCACTTT,CASSPSPSGRNSPLHF
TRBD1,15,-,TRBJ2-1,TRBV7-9,TGTGCCAGCAGCTGGACAGGTGGTTCCTACAATGAGCAGTTCTTC,CASSWTGGSYNEQFF
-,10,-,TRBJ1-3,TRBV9,TGTGCCACCCAAGAAAACACCATATATTTT,CATQENTIYF
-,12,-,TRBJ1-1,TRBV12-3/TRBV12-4,TGTGCCAGCAGTTTAGCTTTTGTTGAAGCTTTCTTT,CASSLAFVEAFF
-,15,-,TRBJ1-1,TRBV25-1,TGTGCCAGCAGTGAATGGGGGAACATGAACACTGAAGCTTTCTTT,CASSEWGNMNTEAFF
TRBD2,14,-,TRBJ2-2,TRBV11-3,TGTGCCAGCAGCCGGGCGGGGGAGGACGGGGAGCTGTTTTTT,CASSRAGEDGELFF
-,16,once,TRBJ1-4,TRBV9,TGTGCCAGCAGCGTAGGCGGCGGGATTGCTAATGAAAAACTGTTTTTT,CASSVGGGIANEKLFF
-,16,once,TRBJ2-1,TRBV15,TGTGCCACCAGCACCCCCTGGGGCGGAGACTACAATGAGCAGTTCTTC,CATSTPWGGDYNEQFF
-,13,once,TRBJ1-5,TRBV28,TGTGCCTCGGAGGACGATAGCAATCAGCCCCAGCATTTT,CASEDDSNQPQHF
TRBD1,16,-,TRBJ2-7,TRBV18,TGTGCCAGCTCACCACTCGTCGGGACAGGGTCCTACGAGCAGTACTTC,CASSPLVGTGSYEQYF
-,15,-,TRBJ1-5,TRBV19,TGTGCCAGTAGTATATGGGGTCAAGACAATCAGCCCCAGCATTTT,CASSIWGQDNQPQHF